This T cell receptor (beta chain) was obtained from a study of response to subunit inactivated influenza vaccine. TCRdb used MiXCR to reprocess the RT-PCR reads, holding one entry per CDR3 protein. This repertoire shows 650,000 to 800,000 distinct CDR3 sequences, about 14% found once; its top ten account for around 7%. Germline trimming cut 6 bases from V and 1 base from J; bases unmatched to any gene: 11. The CDR3 is 16 amino acids. CDR1 is MNHNS, CDR2 SASEGT, per germline. This receptor was identified in a man aged 50-60 years who received an inactivated influenza vaccine. The rearrangement joins TRBV6-1 to TRBJ2-7, with 8 bases identical to TRBD2. This specimen consisted of PBMCs from blood, obtained about 14 days before vaccination. CDR3 sequence: CASSFSTSGPSYEQYF. In nucleotides, the CDR3 is TGTGCCAGCAGCTTTTCCACTAGCGGTCCTTCCTACGAGCAGTACTTC.